Following are 27 T cell receptor beta chains from one sample sequenced in a study of T cells after yellow fever vaccination. TCRdb independently ran MiXCR on the 5' RACE reads; one entry per CDR3 protein. The sample consists of 25,000 to 35,000 distinct CDR3 sequences, roughly 5.9% of them appearing once. Material: PBMCs, either bulk or a sorted T-cell subset (CD4+, CD8+, memory, or dextramer-sorted; not recorded which), obtained on the day of the yellow fever booster vaccination. The receptors shown here come from a man aged 25-45 years who received the YFV17D yellow fever vaccine.

This clonotype was counted ten times or more. This rearrangement joins TRBV20-1 to TRBJ2-7; 12 nucleotides match TRBD2. Germline V CDR1 and CDR2: DFQATT, SNEGSKA (reference sequence). This CDR3 has 15 residues. V gave up 4 bases and J gave up 7 bases; unmatched junction bases: 11. The chain's CDR3 is CSANPLAGGLGEQYF. The CDR3 DNA follows: TGCAGTGCTAACCCTCTAGCGGGAGGGCTGGGGGAGCAGTACTTC.

Many counts were recorded for this clonotype. The chain is built from TRBV28 and TRBJ2-1; D gene uncertain. The germline V gene encodes CDR1 MDHEN and CDR2 SYDVKM. Trimming shortened V by 8 bases and J by 4 bases, and 6 bases separated the two germline ends. The CDR3 loop spans 11 amino acids. The CDR3 DNA reads TGTGCCAGCGACTCTTACAATGAGCAGTTCTTC. Amino acids: CASDSYNEQFF.

This clonotype has a count of ten or more. J is TRBJ2-1 and V is TRBV7-2; TRBD2 aligns across 8 bases. The ends lost 6 bases at V and 4 bases at J; junction bases unmatched: 8. Germline CDR1 SGHTA, CDR2 FQGNSA. The CDR3 spans 15 residues. In DNA, the CDR3 is TGTGCCAGCAGGAATGGGGTAGCGGGGTACAATGAGCAGTTCTTC. Encoded protein: CASRNGVAGYNEQFF.

This clonotype was seen at least ten times. J is TRBJ2-7 and V is TRBV9, with D tentatively TRBD2 (5 bases). Germline CDR1 and CDR2: SGDLS and YYNGEE. V was cut by 0 bases and J by 7 bases, with 11 bases left in between. This CDR3 contains 13 residues. The CDR3: CASSVDPEVEQYF. The CDR3, as DNA: TGTGCCAGCAGCGTAGACCCGGAGGTAGAGCAGTACTTC.

There are many counts of this clonotype. The junction departs from germline at one end; a sequencing error may be responsible. The J gene is TRBJ1-5, the V gene TRBV7-7; the D gene is possibly TRBD1 (6 bases). Germline V gives CDR1 SSHAT, CDR2 FNYEAQ (reference sequence). This CDR3 has 17 amino acids. The DNA of the CDR3 is TGTGCTAGCAGCTTAAAGGGGAACAGGGATAGCAATCAGCCCCAGCATTTT. Translation gives CASSLKGNRDSNQPQHF. Using reference TRBV7-7 and TRBJ1-5 for the parts outside the CDR3, the full variable domain is GAGVSQSPRYKVTKRGQDVTLRCDPISSHATLYWYQQALGQGPEFLTYFNYEAQPDKSGLPSDRFSAERPEGSISTLTIQRTEQRDSAMYRCASSLKGNRDSNQPQHFGDGTRLSIL.

This clonotype was observed many times. This chain joins TRBV4-3 and TRBJ2-2, with 8 bases lining up with TRBD1. The CDR3 runs to 15 residues. Germline V CDR1 and CDR2: LGHNA, YSLEER. Trimming at V came to 5 bases and at J to 7 bases, leaving 9 bases not matched to a gene. The CDR3 DNA follows: TGCGCCAGCAGCAGAAACCAGGGGGCCGGCGGGGAGCTGTTTTTT. It specifies CASSRNQGAGGELFF.

The rearrangement links TRBV10-1 to TRBJ2-2; TRBD2 is a possible D gene (5 bases). CDR1 WNHNN and CDR2 SYGVQD come from the germline V gene (reference sequence). Trimming took 7 bases from V and 4 from J, leaving 13 bases between them. The CDR3 has 14 amino acids. CDR3 in DNA: TGCGCCAGCACTCGAGGGTTCGGCACCGGGGAGCTGTTTTTT. As protein: CASTRGFGTGELFF.

The sample holds a few counts of this clonotype. The CDR3 spells CSAKRGLRGNTEAFF. The CDR3, as DNA: TGCAGTGCTAAAAGGGGACTCCGGGGAAACACTGAAGCTTTCTTT. The rearrangement uses TRBV20-1 and TRBJ1-1, with D possibly matching TRBD1 (5 bases). The CDR3 covers 15 residues. Germline CDR1 is DFQATT and CDR2 is SNEGSKA (reference sequence). Trimming shortened V by 4 bases and J by 2 bases, and 17 bases separated the two germline ends.

This clonotype was seen ten or more times. The chain employs TRBV18 and TRBJ2-7; 8 bases match TRBD1. V gave up 5 bases and J gave up 0 bases; unmatched junction bases: 6. The length of the CDR3 is 15 residues. From germline, CDR1 is KGHSH and CDR2 LQKENI. The CDR3 is CASSTQQGGSYEQYF. CDR3 DNA sequence: TGTGCCAGCTCAACCCAACAGGGGGGCTCCTACGAGCAGTACTTC.

This clonotype was seen repeatedly, ten times or more. V gene TRBV19 combines with J gene TRBJ1-5; 7 bases map to TRBD1. The germline CDR1 and CDR2 sequences are LNHDA and SQIVND (reference sequence). The CDR3 is 16 residues long. Trimming cost V 5 bases and J 1 base; bases outside gene matches: 8. Here the CDR3 DNA reads TGTGCCAGTAGTCCCCGGACAGGTCCAAGCAATCAGCCCCAGCATTTT. Amino acids: CASSPRTGPSNQPQHF.

The rearrangement joins TRBV5-4 to TRBJ2-2, with TRBD1 matching over 7 bases. The CDR3 runs to 16 residues. Germline CDR1 is SGHNT and CDR2 is YYREEE (reference sequence). Losses at the gene ends were 3 bases for V and 2 bases for J; bases not matched to a gene: 7. CDR3 amino acids: CASSSPGQRNTGELFF. The CDR3 bases are TGTGCCAGCAGCTCACCGGGACAGCGAAACACCGGGGAGCTGTTTTTT.

The sample holds many counts of this clonotype. The V gene is TRBV7-8, the J gene TRBJ2-1; TRBD2 aligns across 8 bases. This CDR3 is built from 13 residues. Germline V lookup: CDR1 SGHVS, CDR2 FQNEAQ. The junction had 6 bases not matched to a gene; V was cut back by 5 bases and J by 9 bases. DNA for the CDR3: TGTGCCAGCAGCCGCGGGAGGACGGTTGAGCAGTTCTTC. It is translated as CASSRGRTVEQFF.

CDR3: CASSLGGGLNTGELFF. CDR3 nucleotides: TGTGCCAGCAGCTTAGGTGGCGGGCTGAACACCGGGGAGCTGTTTTTT. The V call is TRBV7-2, the J call TRBJ2-2, with D possibly being TRBD2 (5 bases). The germline V gene has CDR1 SGHTA and CDR2 FQGNSA. This CDR3 has 16 residues. V dropped 1 base and J dropped 1 base, with 10 bases sitting between them.

This clonotype is deemed medium-sized. J is TRBJ2-1 and V is TRBV7-9; 9 nucleotides agree with TRBD1. Looked up from germline, CDR1 is SEHNR and CDR2 is FQNEAQ (reference sequence). After removal of 2 bases from V and 5 bases from J, the junction contained 4 bases not matched to a gene. The CDR3 has 15 amino acids. The CDR3 DNA reads as TGTGCCAGCAGCTTACGGGACAGGGTTAACAATGAGCAGTTCTTC. Translation gives CASSLRDRVNNEQFF.

This clonotype was seen only a few times. The chain has TRBV27 and TRBJ1-1; the D gene is possibly TRBD1 (5 bases). The CDR3 is 16 residues long. The germline V gene encodes CDR1 MNHEY and CDR2 SMNVEV (reference sequence). Trimming shortened V by 8 bases and J by 3 bases, and 22 bases separated the two germline ends. The CDR3, as DNA: TGTGCCAGCCGACTAAATTATGGGGCAACTGACACTGAAGCTTTCTTT. Translated, it gives CASRLNYGATDTEAFF.

This clonotype was counted many times. The V and J genes are TRBV7-2 and TRBJ2-5; D is unclear. Germline loops: CDR1 SGHTA, CDR2 FQGNSA. The CDR3 runs to 13 residues. Trimming shortened V by 8 bases and J by 2 bases, and 12 bases separated the two germline ends. CDR3 sequence (DNA): TGTGCCAGCTCCCCTAAGACTCAAGAGACCCAGTACTTC. It yields the protein CASSPKTQETQYF.

This clonotype came up many times. The chain recombines TRBV10-3 with TRBJ1-1; no clear D gene. The CDR3 totals 17 residues. Trimming pared 0 bases from V and 1 base from J, leaving 15 bases between. CDR1 and CDR2 (germline): ENHRY, SYGVKD. CDR3 sequence: CAISESSGKGTNTEAFF. CDR3 bases: TGTGCCATCAGTGAGTCGAGTGGGAAAGGTACGAACACTGAAGCTTTCTTT.

This clonotype has a count of ten or more. The chain joins TRBV6-1 to TRBJ1-1; perhaps TRBD1 as D (6 bases). The CDR3 consists of 14 residues. Germline V lookup: CDR1 MNHNS, CDR2 SASEGT. Trimming stripped 6 bases from V and 3 bases from J, with 14 bases between. The CDR3 nucleotides are TGTGCCAGCAGACAACCAACAGGGTACACTGAAGCTTTCTTT. Translation gives CASRQPTGYTEAFF.

The genes are TRBV6-2 or TRBV6-3 and TRBJ1-1, with D unclear. The CDR3 is 12 amino acids. The germline gives CDR1 MNHEY, CDR2 SVGEGT. Trimming removed 6 bases at V and 4 bases at J, with 9 bases between. CDR3 in amino acids: CASSESRTEAFF. For the CDR3, the DNA is TGTGCCAGCAGCGAGTCCCGCACTGAAGCTTTCTTT.

This clonotype has more than one count but fewer than ten. The chain uses TRBV12-3 or TRBV12-4 and TRBJ2-7; 7 positions match TRBD1. V dropped 5 bases and J dropped 7; count of bases not matched to a gene: 8. CDR3 length equals 13 residues. The CDR3 here is CASSPKTGREQYF. CDR3 sequence (DNA): TGTGCCAGCAGTCCTAAGACAGGGCGGGAGCAGTACTTC.

This clonotype was counted at least ten times. The chain combines TRBV12-3 or TRBV12-4 with TRBJ2-2, with D maybe TRBD1 (5 bases). V dropped 7 bases and J dropped 1 base, with 7 bases sitting between them. CDR3 length: 13 amino acids. In DNA form, the CDR3 reads TGTGCCAGCATCACAGGGAACACCGGGGAGCTGTTTTTT. Its protein product is CASITGNTGELFF.

Only a few counts were recorded for this clonotype. The J gene is TRBJ1-3, the V gene TRBV19; maybe TRBD1 (6 bases). The CDR3 has 13 residues. Between the trimmed V and J ends, which lost 5 bases and 9 bases, there was a span of 14 bases. Germline V CDR1 and CDR2: LNHDA, SQIVND (reference sequence). CDR3 sequence: CASSHRDSTTIYF. The CDR3 DNA sequence: TGTGCCAGTAGTCACAGGGACTCCACCACCATATATTTT.

Details on this clonotype: It may be a read error: a sequence one base away is much more abundant. The gene calls are TRBV7-7 and TRBJ2-5; TRBD2 is a possible D gene (6 bases). The CDR3 runs to 14 residues. Germline V CDR1 and CDR2: SSHAT, FNYEAQ (reference sequence). CDR3 amino acids: CASSLWRVQETQYF. The DNA of the CDR3 is TGTGCTAGCAGCTTATGGAGGGTCCAAGAGACCCAGTACTTC.

This clonotype was seen ten or more times. V gene TRBV3-1 combines with J gene TRBJ1-1; no reliable D call. Germline-derived CDR1 and CDR2 are LGHDT and YNNKEL (reference sequence). This CDR3 region has 12 residues. V gave up 4 bases and J gave up 4 bases, with 7 bases separating them. In nucleotides, the CDR3 is TGTGCCAGCAGCCCGCCTTCCACTGAAGCTTTCTTT. Its protein product is CASSPPSTEAFF. The variable domain in full, with the rest retrieved from reference TRBV3-1 and TRBJ1-1, is DTAVSQTPKYLVTQMGNDKSIKCEQNLGHDTMYWYKQDSKKFLKIMFSYNNKELIINETVPNRFSPKSPDKAHLNLHINSLELGDSAVYFCASSPPSTEAFFGQGTRLTVV.

Many counts were recorded for this clonotype. The genes are TRBV28 and TRBJ2-3; a weak D match, TRBD1 (5 bases). V dropped 3 bases and J dropped 0 bases, with 10 bases sitting between them. CDR1 and CDR2 from the germline V gene are MDHEN and SYDVKM. The CDR3 length is 15 residues. CDR3 protein: CASSFTDTSTDTQYF. CDR3 DNA: TGTGCCAGCAGTTTTACGGACACCAGCACAGATACGCAGTATTTT.

In regard to this clonotype: Sequence at one end of the junction differs from germline and may be a read error. The chain uses TRBV7-2 and TRBJ2-7, with 8 bases identical to TRBD2. CDR1 is SGHTA, CDR2 FQGNSA, per germline. The CDR3 has 13 residues. Here the CDR3 reads CASGSFSSGQMDF. The CDR3, as DNA: TGTGCCAGCGGCAGTTTTTCTAGCGGGCAAATGGACTTC.

This clonotype was seen more than once but under ten times. The genes are TRBV29-1 and TRBJ1-4; 12 bases are a match to TRBD1. Germline CDR1 reads SQVTM; CDR2 reads ANQGSEA. With 7 bases clipped from V and 10 bases from J, the junction kept 7 bases outside the gene matches. This CDR3 comprises 13 residues. CDR3 sequence reads: CSATGTGGGKLFF. CDR3 bases: TGCAGCGCCACCGGGACAGGGGGCGGAAAACTGTTTTTT. Full variable domain (remainder filled in from reference TRBV29-1 and TRBJ1-4): SAVISQKPSRDICQRGTSLTIQCQVDSQVTMMFWYRQQPGQSLTLIATANQGSEATYESGFVIDKFPISRPNLTFSTLTVSNMSPEDSSIYLCSATGTGGGKLFFGSGTQLSVL.